A single sample is the source of the 10 T cell receptor beta chains below, sequenced in a study of blood T cell repertoires in COVID-19. Profiling relied on immunoSEQ multiplex PCR, and the TCRdb table lists in-frame clones only, not all of them. The table shows about 210,000 clones, with just over 90% occurring only once. Sequencing was carried out using peripheral blood. These receptors were obtained from a man aged 30 to 45 with acute or convalescent COVID-19.

This clone was picked up one time. The V gene is TRBV7-3, the J gene TRBJ2-3; D may be TRBD2 (6 bases). The V end was cut by 1 base, the J end by 6 bases, with 11 bases between. The CDR3 sequence is 14 residues long. Germline CDR1 reads SGHTA; CDR2 reads FQGTGA. The CDR3: CASSLNSRGDTQYF. DNA of the CDR3: TGTGCCAGCAGCTTAAACAGCCGGGGGGATACGCAGTATTTT.

The gene calls are TRBV9 and TRBJ1-3; D remains unclear. The CDR3 contains 13 residues. The germline CDR1 and CDR2 sequences are SGDLS and YYNGEE. V was trimmed by 5 bases and J by 0 bases, leaving 6 bases between them. The CDR3 DNA is TGTGCCAGCAGGGCCAACTCTGGAAACACCATATATTTT. It codes for CASRANSGNTIYF.

This clone occurred a few times. The chain is built from TRBV18 and TRBJ1-6; tentative D call: TRBD1 (5 bases). The CDR3 runs 17 residues. The germline gives CDR1 KGHSH, CDR2 LQKENI. Trimming cost V 0 bases and J 7 bases, with 16 bases left between them. In nucleotides, the CDR3 is TGTGCCAGCTCACCACCCAATACCAGGCAGGGAAATTCACCCCTCCACTTT. Amino acid sequence: CASSPPNTRQGNSPLHF. Combining the CDR3 with reference TRBV18 and TRBJ1-6 gives the whole variable domain NAGVMQNPRHLVRRRGQEARLRCSPMKGHSHVYWYRQLPEEGLKFMVYLQKENIIDESGMPKERFSAEFPKEGPSILRIQQVVRGDSAAYFCASSPPNTRQGNSPLHFGNGTRLTVT.

CDR3 nucleotides: TGCGCCAGCAGTGTAAGATCCGGGACGGGAGGCAATGAGCAGTTCTTC. It encodes CASSVRSGTGGNEQFF. The gene calls are TRBV10-1 and TRBJ2-1, with 7 bases lining up with TRBD2. This CDR3 has 16 amino acids. The V segment lost 4 bases and the J segment 6 bases; nucleotides outside the gene matches: 12. Germline V gene data show CDR1 as WNHNN and CDR2 as SYGVQD (reference sequence).

The count of this clone is one. The chain links TRBV7-2 to TRBJ2-5; weak D call: TRBD1 (6 bases). Germline assignment: CDR1 SGHTA and CDR2 FQGNSA. CDR3 length: 14 residues. Trimming took off 5 bases at V and 0 bases at J, with 10 bases between the two ends. The CDR3 coding sequence is TGTGCCAGCAGCGTCCACAGGGACCAAGAGACCCAGTACTTC. Amino acids: CASSVHRDQETQYF.

The chain's CDR3 is CSVPIAGGHSSRADTQYF. The CDR3 coding sequence is TGCAGCGTCCCCATAGCGGGGGGGCACTCCTCCAGGGCAGATACGCAGTATTTT. The chain recombines TRBV29-1 with TRBJ2-3, with 11 bases aligning to TRBD2. Germline V gene data show CDR1 as SQVTM and CDR2 as ANQGSEA. The CDR3 extends over 18 amino acids. V shed 6 bases and J 4 bases; nucleotides not matched to a gene: 18.

The chain couples TRBV28 to TRBJ1-2; 7 positions match TRBD1. Per germline, CDR1 MDHEN and CDR2 SYDVKM. J was trimmed by 13 bases and V by 5 bases; bases with no gene match: 10. The CDR3 covers 12 residues. The CDR3 loop is CASSLRDRKTTF. For the CDR3, the DNA is TGTGCCAGCAGTCTCCGGGACAGAAAGACCACCTTC.

V usage is TRBV7-9 and J usage is TRBJ2-7, with D maybe TRBD1 (7 bases). This CDR3 is 12 amino acids long. V was trimmed by 5 bases and J by 3 bases, leaving 8 bases between them. In germline, CDR1 is SEHNR, CDR2 FQNEAQ (reference sequence). Here the CDR3 reads CASSQGGYEQYF. DNA of the CDR3: TGTGCCAGCAGCCAGGGGGGCTACGAGCAGTACTTC.

The chain has TRBV7-2 and TRBJ2-7, with TRBD2 matching 7 bases. The CDR3 extends over 15 amino acids. V was pared by 5 bases and J by 2 bases, with 9 bases of the junction left unmatched. CDR1 is SGHTA and CDR2 is FQGNSA in the germline V gene. CDR3 protein: CASSPPGGLTYEQYF. The CDR3 nucleotides are TGTGCCAGCAGCCCGCCTGGGGGACTAACCTACGAGCAGTACTTC.

The chain combines TRBV19 with TRBJ1-1; possibly TRBD1 for D (5 bases). The V gene's germline CDR1 is LNHDA and CDR2 SQIVND (reference sequence). The CDR3 has 13 residues. Trimming took off 4 bases at V and 1 base at J, with 7 bases between the two ends. The CDR3: CASSSTGNTEAFF. The CDR3 bases are TGTGCCAGTAGTAGTACAGGGAACACTGAAGCTTTCTTT.